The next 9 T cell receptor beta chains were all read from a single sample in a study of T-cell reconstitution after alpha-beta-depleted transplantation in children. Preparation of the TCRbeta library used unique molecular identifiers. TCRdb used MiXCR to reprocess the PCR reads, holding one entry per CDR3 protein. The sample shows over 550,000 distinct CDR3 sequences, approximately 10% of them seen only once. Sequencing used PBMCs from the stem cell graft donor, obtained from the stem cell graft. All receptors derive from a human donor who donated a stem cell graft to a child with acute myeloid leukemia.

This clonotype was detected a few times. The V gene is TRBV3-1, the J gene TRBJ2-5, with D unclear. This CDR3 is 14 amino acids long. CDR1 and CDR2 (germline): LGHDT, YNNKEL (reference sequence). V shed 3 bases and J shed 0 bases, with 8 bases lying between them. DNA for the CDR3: TGTGCCAGCAGCCATCGAACCAACCAAGAGACCCAGTACTTC. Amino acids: CASSHRTNQETQYF.

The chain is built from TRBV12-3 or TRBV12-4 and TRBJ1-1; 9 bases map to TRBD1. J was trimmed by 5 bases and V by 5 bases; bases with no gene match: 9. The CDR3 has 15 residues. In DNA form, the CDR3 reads TGTGCCAGCAGTCCCCGGACAGGGGATATGACTGAAGCTTTCTTT. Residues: CASSPRTGDMTEAFF.

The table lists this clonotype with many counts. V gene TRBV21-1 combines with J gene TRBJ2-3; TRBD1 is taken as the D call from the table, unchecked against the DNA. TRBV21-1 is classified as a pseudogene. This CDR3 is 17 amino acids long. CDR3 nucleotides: TGTGCCAGCAGCAAAGGCGGTAAGGGGTCTTGCACAGATACGCAGTATTTT. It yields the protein CASSKGGKGSCTDTQYF.

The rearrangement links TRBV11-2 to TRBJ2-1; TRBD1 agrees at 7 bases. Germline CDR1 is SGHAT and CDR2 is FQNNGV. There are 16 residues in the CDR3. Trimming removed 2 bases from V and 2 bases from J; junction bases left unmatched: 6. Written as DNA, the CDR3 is TGTGCCAGCAGCTTAAGAGGGGGCATAGCCTACAATGAGCAGTTCTTC. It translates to CASSLRGGIAYNEQFF.

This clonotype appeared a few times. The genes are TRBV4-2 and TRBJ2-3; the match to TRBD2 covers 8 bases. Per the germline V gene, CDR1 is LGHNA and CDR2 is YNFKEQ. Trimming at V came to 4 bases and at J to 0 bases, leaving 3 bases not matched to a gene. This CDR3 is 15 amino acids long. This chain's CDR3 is CASSPGGDSTDTQYF. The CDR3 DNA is TGTGCCAGCAGCCCGGGGGGGGACAGCACAGATACGCAGTATTTT.

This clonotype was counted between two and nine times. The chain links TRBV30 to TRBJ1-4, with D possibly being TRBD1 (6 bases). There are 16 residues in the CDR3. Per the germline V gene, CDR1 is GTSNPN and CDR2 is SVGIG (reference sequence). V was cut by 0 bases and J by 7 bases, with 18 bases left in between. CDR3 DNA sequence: TGTGCCTGGAGTGTAGGTTCAGGGGAATTGGGTGAAAAACTGTTTTTT. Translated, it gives CAWSVGSGELGEKLFF.

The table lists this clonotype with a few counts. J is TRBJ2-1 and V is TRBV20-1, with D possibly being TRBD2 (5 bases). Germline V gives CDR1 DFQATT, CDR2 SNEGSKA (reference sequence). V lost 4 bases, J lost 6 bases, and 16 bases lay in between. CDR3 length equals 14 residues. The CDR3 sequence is CSATDYGVGNEQFF. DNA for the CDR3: TGCAGTGCTACCGACTACGGGGTTGGCAATGAGCAGTTCTTC.

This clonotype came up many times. The CDR3 DNA reads as TGTGCCAGCAGCCCTACTTCGGGCCCTACAGAGACCCAGTACTTC. Translating it yields CASSPTSGPTETQYF. The chain couples TRBV7-3 to TRBJ2-5; D call uncertain. This CDR3 contains 15 residues. CDR1 and CDR2 (germline): SGHTA, FQGTGA. Trimming took off 5 bases at V and 4 bases at J, with 17 bases between the two ends.

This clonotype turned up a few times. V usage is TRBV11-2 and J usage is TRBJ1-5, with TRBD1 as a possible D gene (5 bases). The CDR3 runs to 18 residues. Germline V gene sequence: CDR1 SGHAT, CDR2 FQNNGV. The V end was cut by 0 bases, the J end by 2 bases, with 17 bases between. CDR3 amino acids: CASSLEGRVGSGNQPQHF. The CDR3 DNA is TGTGCCAGCAGCTTAGAGGGCAGGGTCGGGTCCGGCAATCAGCCCCAGCATTTT.